The clone carrying this T cell receptor (beta chain) qualifies as medium-sized. This sample was taken from a study of OX40 agonist ivuxolimab in advanced cancers. Sequencing was performed with immunoSEQ multiplex PCR; in TCRdb, only in-frame clones are kept and a portion is missing. The data contain fewer than 20,000 clones, just under 80% of them singletons. Trimming cost V 4 bases and J 7 bases; bases outside gene matches: 11. The CDR3 spans 16 residues. Germline values: CDR1 SGHNT, CDR2 YYREEE (reference sequence). The chain recombines TRBV5-4 with TRBJ2-2; 9 bases are shared with TRBD2. This clonotype originated in an adult with an advanced solid tumor such as melanoma, head and neck, liver or kidney cancer. Sequenced material: CD4+ or CD8+ T cells sorted from blood, taken in a trial of the OX40 agonist ivuxolimab. The CDR3 loop reads CASSTGLGTSSGELFF. The CDR3 DNA follows: TGTGCCAGCAGCACTGGGCTCGGGACTAGCAGCGGGGAGCTGTTTTTT.